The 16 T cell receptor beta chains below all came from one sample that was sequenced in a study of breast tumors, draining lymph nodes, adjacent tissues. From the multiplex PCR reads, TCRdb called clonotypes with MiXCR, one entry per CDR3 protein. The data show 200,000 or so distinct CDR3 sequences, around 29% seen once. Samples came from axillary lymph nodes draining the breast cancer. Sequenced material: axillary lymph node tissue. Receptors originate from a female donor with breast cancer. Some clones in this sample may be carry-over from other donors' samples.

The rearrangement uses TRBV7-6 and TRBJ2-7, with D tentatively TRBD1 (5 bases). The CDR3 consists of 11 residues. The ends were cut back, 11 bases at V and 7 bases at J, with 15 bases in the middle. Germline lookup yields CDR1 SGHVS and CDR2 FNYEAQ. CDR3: CAHEQGTEQYF. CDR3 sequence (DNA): TGTGCCCACGAGCAGGGTACGGAGCAGTACTTC.

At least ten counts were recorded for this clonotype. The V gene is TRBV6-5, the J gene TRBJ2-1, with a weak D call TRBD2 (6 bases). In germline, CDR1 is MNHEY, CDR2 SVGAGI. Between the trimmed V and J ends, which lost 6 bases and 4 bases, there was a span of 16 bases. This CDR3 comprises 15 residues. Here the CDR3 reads CASRRLDRDYNEQFF. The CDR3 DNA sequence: TGTGCCAGCAGGAGACTAGACCGTGATTACAATGAGCAGTTCTTC.

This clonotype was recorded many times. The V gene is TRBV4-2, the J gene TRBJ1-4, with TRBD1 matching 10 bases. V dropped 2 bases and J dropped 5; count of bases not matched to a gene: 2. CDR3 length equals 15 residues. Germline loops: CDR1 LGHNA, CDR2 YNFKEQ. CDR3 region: CASSQWTGGNEKLFF. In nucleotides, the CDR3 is TGTGCCAGCAGCCAATGGACAGGGGGGAATGAAAAACTGTTTTTT.

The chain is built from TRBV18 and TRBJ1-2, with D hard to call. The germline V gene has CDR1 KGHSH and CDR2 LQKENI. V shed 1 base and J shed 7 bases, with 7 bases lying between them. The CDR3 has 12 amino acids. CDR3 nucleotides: TGTGCCAGCTCACCACTAATCGGTGGCTACACCTTC. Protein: CASSPLIGGYTF. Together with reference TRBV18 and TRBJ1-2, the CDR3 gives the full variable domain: NAGVMQNPRHLVRRRGQEARLRCSPMKGHSHVYWYRQLPEEGLKFMVYLQKENIIDESGMPKERFSAEFPKEGPSILRIQQVVRGDSAAYFCASSPLIGGYTFGSGTRLTVV.

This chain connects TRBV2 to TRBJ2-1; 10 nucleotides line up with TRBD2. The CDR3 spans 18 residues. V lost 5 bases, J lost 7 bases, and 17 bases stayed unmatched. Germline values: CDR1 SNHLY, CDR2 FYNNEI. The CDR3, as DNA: TGTGCCAGCAGTTACTCTCGTCTAGCGGGAGCTTTTGATAATGAGCAGTTCTTC. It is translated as CASSYSRLAGAFDNEQFF.

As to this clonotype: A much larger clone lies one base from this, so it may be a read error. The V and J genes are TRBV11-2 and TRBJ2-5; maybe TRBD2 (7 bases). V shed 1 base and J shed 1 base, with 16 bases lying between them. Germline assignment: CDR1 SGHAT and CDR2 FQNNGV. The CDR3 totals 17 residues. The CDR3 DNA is TGTGCCAGCAGCTTAGGGTTGGGGGGGCGATCCCAAGAGACCCAGTACTTC. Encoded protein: CASSLGLGGRSQETQYF.

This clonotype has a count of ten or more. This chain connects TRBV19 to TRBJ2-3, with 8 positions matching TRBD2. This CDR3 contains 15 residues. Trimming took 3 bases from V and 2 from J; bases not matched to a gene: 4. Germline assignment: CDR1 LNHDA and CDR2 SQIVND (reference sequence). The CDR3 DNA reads TGTGCCAGTAGTATTCTCGGGGGGGTCACAGATACGCAGTATTTT. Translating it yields CASSILGGVTDTQYF.

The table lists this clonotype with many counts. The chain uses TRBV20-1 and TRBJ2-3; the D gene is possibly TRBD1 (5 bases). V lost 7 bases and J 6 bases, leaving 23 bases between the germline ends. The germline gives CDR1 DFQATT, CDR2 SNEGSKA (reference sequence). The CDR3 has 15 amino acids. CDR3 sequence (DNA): TGCAGTGGTAAGACCAAGGGGCCCCTGGGTGATACGCAGTATTTT. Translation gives CSGKTKGPLGDTQYF.

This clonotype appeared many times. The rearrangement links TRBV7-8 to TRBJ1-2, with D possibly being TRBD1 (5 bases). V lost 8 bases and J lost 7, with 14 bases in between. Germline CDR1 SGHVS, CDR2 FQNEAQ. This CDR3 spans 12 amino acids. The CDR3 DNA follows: TGTGCCAGCGGGACCGGGGCTGGTGGCTACACCTTC. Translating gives CASGTGAGGYTF.

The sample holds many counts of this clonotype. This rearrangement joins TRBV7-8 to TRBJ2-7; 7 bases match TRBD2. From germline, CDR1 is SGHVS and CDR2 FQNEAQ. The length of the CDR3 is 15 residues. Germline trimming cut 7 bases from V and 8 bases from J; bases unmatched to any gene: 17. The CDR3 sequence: CASMNGGGYGGKQYF. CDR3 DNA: TGTGCCAGCATGAATGGGGGGGGGTACGGAGGGAAGCAGTACTTC.

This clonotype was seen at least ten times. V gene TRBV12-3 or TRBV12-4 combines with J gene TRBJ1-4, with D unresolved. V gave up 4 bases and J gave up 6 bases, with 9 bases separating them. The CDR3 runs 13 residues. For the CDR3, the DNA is TGTGCCAGCAGTTCGGACGGGGATGAAAAACTGTTTTTT. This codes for CASSSDGDEKLFF.

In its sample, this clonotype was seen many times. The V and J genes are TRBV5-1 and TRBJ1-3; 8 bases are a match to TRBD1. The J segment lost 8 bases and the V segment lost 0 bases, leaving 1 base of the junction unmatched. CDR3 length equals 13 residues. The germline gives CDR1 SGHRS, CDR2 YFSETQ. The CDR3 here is CASSLDRGDTIYF. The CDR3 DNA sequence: TGCGCCAGCAGCTTGGACAGGGGGGACACCATATATTTT.

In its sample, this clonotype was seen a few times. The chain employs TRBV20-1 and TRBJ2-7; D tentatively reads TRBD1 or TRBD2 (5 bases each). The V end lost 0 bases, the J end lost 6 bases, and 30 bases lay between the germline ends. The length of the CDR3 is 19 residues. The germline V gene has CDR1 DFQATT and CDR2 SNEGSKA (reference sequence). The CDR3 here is CSARDLRGATAPLSPEQYF. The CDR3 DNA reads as TGCAGTGCTAGAGACCTCAGAGGGGCCACGGCTCCCCTTTCACCCGAGCAGTACTTC.

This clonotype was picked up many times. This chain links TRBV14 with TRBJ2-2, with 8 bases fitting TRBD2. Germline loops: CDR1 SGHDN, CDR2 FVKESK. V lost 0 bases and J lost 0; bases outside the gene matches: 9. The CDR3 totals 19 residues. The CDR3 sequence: CASSQDVRTSTSNTGELFF. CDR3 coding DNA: TGTGCCAGCAGCCAAGATGTAAGGACTAGCACCTCGAACACCGGGGAGCTGTTTTTT.

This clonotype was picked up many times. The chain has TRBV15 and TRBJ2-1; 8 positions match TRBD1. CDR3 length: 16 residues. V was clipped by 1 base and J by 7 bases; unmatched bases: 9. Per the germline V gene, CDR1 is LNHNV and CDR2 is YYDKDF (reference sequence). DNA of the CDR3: TGTGCCACCAGCAGAGGGCGACGGACAGGGCAAAATGAGCAGTTCTTC. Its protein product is CATSRGRRTGQNEQFF.

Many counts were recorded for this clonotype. The CDR3 reads CASSTIAGVADTQYF. The CDR3 DNA follows: TGTGCCAGCAGTACCATAGCGGGAGTGGCAGATACGCAGTATTTT. The chain employs TRBV6-2 or TRBV6-3 and TRBJ2-3, with 9 bases lining up with TRBD2. After removal of 5 bases from V and 4 bases from J, the junction contained 7 bases not matched to a gene. CDR1 MNHEY and CDR2 SVGEGT come from the germline V gene. The CDR3 has 15 residues.